This TCR beta chain was obtained from a study of blood T cell repertoires in COVID-19. Germline CDR1 reads SGHAT; CDR2 reads FQNNGV. The CDR3 sequence is 12 residues long. Trimming pared 6 bases from V and 5 bases from J, leaving 9 bases between. Produced via immunoSEQ multiplex PCR; TCRdb's table is partial and in-frame only. The sample lists some 380,000 clones; about 90% were seen once. This chain joins TRBV11-2 and TRBJ2-3; D not certain. The sample consisted of PBMCs or T cells enriched from blood (not recorded which). This TCR was sampled from a man under 40 who had recovered from COVID-19. The CDR3 coding sequence is TGTGCCAGCAGATCATCGGTAGATACGCAGTATTTT. It specifies CASRSSVDTQYF.